The rows below give T cell receptor beta chains drawn from one sample of a study of low-dose radiotherapy and immunotherapy resistance in tumors. TCRdb called the reads again in MiXCR, with one record for every CDR3 protein. Of approximately 45,000 distinct CDR3 sequences listed, 20% to 30% are singletons. Specimen: PBMCs, collected after low-dose radiotherapy plus immunotherapy. The receptors shown here come from a male donor with prostate cancer. The CDR3 runs from the conserved cysteine through the conserved F or W. Some rows have no size entry. The others give once, few or many, or a class for an expanded clone.

>TRBJ2-1|TRBV19|many
CASSINYYNEQFF
>TRBJ1-5|TRBV10-3|medium-sized
CAISGEKYSNQPQHF
>TRBJ2-1|TRBV28|few
CASRTDPGSYNEQFF
>TRBJ2-5|TRBV3-1|many
CASSQGREETQYF
>TRBJ2-1|TRBV27|few
CASRRSGGQNNEQFF
>TRBJ2-7|TRBV2|many
CASTARGEQYF
>TRBJ2-3|TRBV11-3|.
CASSSAEGGRPTDTQYF
>TRBJ1-1|TRBV29-1|many
CSVDGLGGGTEAFF
>TRBJ2-6|TRBV5-4|many
CASSLAPGQLSGANVLTF
>TRBJ2-1|TRBV5-1|medium-sized
CASRVNYNEQFF